This T cell receptor beta chain was captured by sequencing in a study of control samples from healthy donors and cancer patients. Repertoires were generated with immunoSEQ multiplex PCR, while TCRdb's copy carries only in-frame clones and drops some. This sample has 160,000 or so clones, with approximately 93% found just once. Germline CDR1 GTSNPN, CDR2 SVGIG (reference sequence). The CDR3 totals 14 residues. Trimming stripped 3 bases from V and 5 bases from J, with 14 bases between. Source material: blood. This receptor was identified in a man aged 45-65 years in good health. The chain is built from TRBV30 and TRBJ1-5, with D unclear. CDR3 sequence: CAWRMEVSDQPQHF. The CDR3, as DNA: TGTGCCTGGAGGATGGAAGTGTCGGATCAGCCCCAGCATTTT.